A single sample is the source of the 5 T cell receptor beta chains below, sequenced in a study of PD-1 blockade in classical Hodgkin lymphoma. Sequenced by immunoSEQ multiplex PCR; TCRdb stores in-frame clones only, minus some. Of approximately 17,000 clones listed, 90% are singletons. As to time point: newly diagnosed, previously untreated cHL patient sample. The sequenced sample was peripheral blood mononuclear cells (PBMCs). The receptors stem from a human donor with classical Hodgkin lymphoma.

In DNA, the CDR3 is TGTGCCAGCAGCGTAGGACAGGTGAGCAATCAGCCCCAGCATTTT. This gives the protein CASSVGQVSNQPQHF. This chain joins TRBV5-6 and TRBJ1-5; 7 nucleotides align to TRBD1. Trimming at V came to 4 bases and at J to 1 base, leaving 5 bases not matched to a gene. The CDR3 has 15 amino acids. Germline assignment: CDR1 SGHDT and CDR2 YYEEEE.

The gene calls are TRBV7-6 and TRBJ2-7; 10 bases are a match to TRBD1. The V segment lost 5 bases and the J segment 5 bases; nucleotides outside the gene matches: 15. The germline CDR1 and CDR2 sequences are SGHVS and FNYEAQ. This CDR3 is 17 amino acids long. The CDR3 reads CASSTTFATGQGNEQYF. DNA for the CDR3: TGTGCCAGCAGCACCACCTTTGCTACGGGACAGGGGAACGAGCAGTACTTC.

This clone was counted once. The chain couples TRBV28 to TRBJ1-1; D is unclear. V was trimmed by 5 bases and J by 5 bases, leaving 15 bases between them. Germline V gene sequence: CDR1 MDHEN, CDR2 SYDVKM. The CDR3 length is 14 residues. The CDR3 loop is CASSPQTGSTEAFF. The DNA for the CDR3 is TGTGCCAGCAGTCCTCAGACGGGGTCGACTGAAGCTTTCTTT.

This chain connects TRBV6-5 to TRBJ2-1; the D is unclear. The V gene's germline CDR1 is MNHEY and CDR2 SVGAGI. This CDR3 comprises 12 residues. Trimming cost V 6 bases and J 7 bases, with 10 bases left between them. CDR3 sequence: CASRTTHNEQFF. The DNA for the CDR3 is TGTGCCAGCAGAACAACCCATAATGAGCAGTTCTTC.

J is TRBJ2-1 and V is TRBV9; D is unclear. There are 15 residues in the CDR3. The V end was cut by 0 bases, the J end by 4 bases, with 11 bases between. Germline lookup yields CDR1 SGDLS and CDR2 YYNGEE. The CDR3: CASSVDRGWYNEQFF. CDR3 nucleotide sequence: TGTGCCAGCAGCGTAGACCGTGGTTGGTACAATGAGCAGTTCTTC.